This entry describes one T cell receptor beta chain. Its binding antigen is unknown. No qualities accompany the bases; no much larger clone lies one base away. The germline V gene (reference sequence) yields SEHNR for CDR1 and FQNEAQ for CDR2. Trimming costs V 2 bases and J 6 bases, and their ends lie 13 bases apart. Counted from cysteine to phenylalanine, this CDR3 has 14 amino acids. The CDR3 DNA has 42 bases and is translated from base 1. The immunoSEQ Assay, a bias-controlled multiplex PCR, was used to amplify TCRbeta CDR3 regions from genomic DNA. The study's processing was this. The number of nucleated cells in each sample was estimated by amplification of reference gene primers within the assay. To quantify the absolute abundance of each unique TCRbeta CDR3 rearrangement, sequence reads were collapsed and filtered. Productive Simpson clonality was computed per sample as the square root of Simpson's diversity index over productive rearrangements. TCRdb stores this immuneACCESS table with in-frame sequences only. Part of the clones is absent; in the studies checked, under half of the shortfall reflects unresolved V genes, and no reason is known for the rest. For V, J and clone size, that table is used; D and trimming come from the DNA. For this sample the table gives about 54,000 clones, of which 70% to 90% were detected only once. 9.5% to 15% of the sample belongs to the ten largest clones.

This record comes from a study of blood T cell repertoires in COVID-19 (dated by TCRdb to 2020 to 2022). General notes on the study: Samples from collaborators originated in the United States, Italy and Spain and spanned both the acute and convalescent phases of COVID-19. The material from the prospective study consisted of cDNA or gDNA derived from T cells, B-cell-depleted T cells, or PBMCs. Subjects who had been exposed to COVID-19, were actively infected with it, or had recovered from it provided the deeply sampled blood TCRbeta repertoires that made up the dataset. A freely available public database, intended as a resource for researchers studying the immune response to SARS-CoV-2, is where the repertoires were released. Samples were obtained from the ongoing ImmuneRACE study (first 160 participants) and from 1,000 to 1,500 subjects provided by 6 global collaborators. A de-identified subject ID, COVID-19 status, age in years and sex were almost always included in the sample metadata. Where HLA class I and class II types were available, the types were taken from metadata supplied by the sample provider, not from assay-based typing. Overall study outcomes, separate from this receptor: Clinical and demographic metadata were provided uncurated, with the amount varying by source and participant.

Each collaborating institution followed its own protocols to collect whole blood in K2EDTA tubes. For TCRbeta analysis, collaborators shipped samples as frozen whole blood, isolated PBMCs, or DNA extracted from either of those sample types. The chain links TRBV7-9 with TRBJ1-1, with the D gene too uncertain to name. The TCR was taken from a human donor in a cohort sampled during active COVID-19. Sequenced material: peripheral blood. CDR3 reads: CASSLITPVSEAFF. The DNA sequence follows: TGTGCCAGCAGCTTAATTACTCCGGTATCTGAAGCTTTCTTT. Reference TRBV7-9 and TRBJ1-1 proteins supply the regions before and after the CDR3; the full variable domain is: DTGVSQNPRHKITKRGQNVTFRCDPISEHNRLYWYRQTLGQGPEFLTYFQNEAQLEKSRLLSDRFSAERPKGSFSTLEIQRTEQGDSAMYLCASSLITPVSEAFFGQGTRLTVV.